Presented here are 8 T cell receptor beta chains from one specimen sequenced in a study of identical twins. A single record per CDR3 protein comes from TCRdb applying MiXCR to the 5' RACE reads. There are around 680,000 distinct CDR3 sequences in the sample; 8.5% to 9% occur only once, and approximately 0.89% lies in the top ten. Another study also made use of these data, one on yellow fever vaccine responses in identical twins.

The sample consisted of PBMCs. The receptors here all came from a woman aged 18-35 years in good health.

This clonotype was seen only a few times. The V call is TRBV29-1, the J call TRBJ2-5; 10 bases are shared with TRBD1. Germline V gives CDR1 SQVTM, CDR2 ANQGSEA. CDR3 length: 13 amino acids. V lost 4 bases, J lost 3 bases, and 2 bases stayed unmatched. The CDR3 here is CSVGQGAKETQYF. The CDR3 DNA follows: TGCAGCGTTGGACAGGGGGCTAAAGAGACCCAGTACTTC.

This clonotype was seen a handful of times. This rearrangement joins TRBV5-8 to TRBJ2-1, with TRBD1 identical over 8 bases. Germline CDR1 and CDR2: SGHTS and YDEGEE. CDR3 length equals 15 residues. V was pared by 4 bases and J by 4 bases, with 7 bases of the junction left unmatched. The CDR3 is CASSGGTGPYNEQFF. DNA for the CDR3: TGTGCCAGCAGCGGAGGGACAGGACCTTACAATGAGCAGTTCTTC.

This clonotype was seen a few times. This chain links TRBV6-1 with TRBJ1-5, with a possible D match to TRBD1 (5 bases). Germline CDR1 and CDR2: MNHNS and SASEGT. The V gene lost 8 bases and the J gene lost 2 bases, with 16 bases spanning the gap. This CDR3 is built from 15 residues. CDR3 sequence: CASLPGQWGNQPQHF. CDR3 DNA: TGTGCCAGCCTCCCGGGGCAGTGGGGCAATCAGCCCCAGCATTTT.

This clonotype was counted only a few times. V gene TRBV7-9 combines with J gene TRBJ2-7; possibly TRBD1 for D (6 bases). V lost 1 base and J lost 5, with 15 bases in between. CDR3 length: 15 residues. The germline gives CDR1 SEHNR, CDR2 FQNEAQ (reference sequence). CDR3 protein: CASSLVAGALHEQYF. DNA of the CDR3: TGTGCCAGCAGCTTAGTTGCAGGGGCGTTACACGAGCAGTACTTC.

The V gene is TRBV15, the J gene TRBJ2-1, with D hard to call. The ends were cut back, 5 bases at V and 10 bases at J, with 15 bases in the middle. The V gene's germline CDR1 is LNHNV and CDR2 YYDKDF (reference sequence). CDR3 length equals 13 residues. CDR3 region: CATSGSFATEQFF. DNA of the CDR3: TGTGCCACCAGCGGATCCTTCGCTACCGAGCAGTTCTTC.

A word on this clonotype: A much larger clone lies a single base off, so this may be a read error. The chain has TRBV5-1 and TRBJ1-4; possible D gene TRBD1, 6 bases. This CDR3 has 13 amino acids. Germline V gene lookup returns CDR1 SGHRS and CDR2 YFSETQ. Trimming pared 4 bases from V and 7 bases from J, leaving 11 bases between. The CDR3 sequence: CASSRGRGEKLFF. CDR3 coding DNA: TGCGCCAGCAGCCGAGGCAGGGGTGAAAAACTGTTTTTT.

This clonotype was counted at least ten times. This rearrangement joins TRBV3-1 to TRBJ2-1, with D uncertain. This CDR3 has 17 residues. Trimming pared 1 base from V and 4 bases from J, leaving 17 bases between. Looked up from germline, CDR1 is LGHDT and CDR2 is YNNKEL (reference sequence). The CDR3 DNA follows: TGTGCCAGCAGCCAAGGAGGTCCCTCGTCCCGATACAATGAGCAGTTCTTC. This encodes CASSQGGPSSRYNEQFF.

This clonotype was counted between two and nine times. The CDR3 sequence is CASSLWDRGYNEQFF. CDR3 DNA: TGTGCCAGCAGCTTATGGGACAGGGGGTACAATGAGCAGTTCTTC. The chain carries TRBV7-2 and TRBJ2-1, with 11 bases that match TRBD1. Trimming cost V 2 bases and J 4 bases; bases outside gene matches: 1. Germline assignment: CDR1 SGHTA and CDR2 FQGNSA. CDR3 size: 15 residues.